What follows are 12 T cell receptor beta chains derived from one specimen sequenced in a study of T cell responses to AZD1222 COVID-19 vaccine. Profiled with immunoSEQ multiplex PCR; TCRdb holds only in-frame clones, not every one. The sample contains 110,000 or so clones, about 90% of which appear only once. Sequenced material: peripheral blood, taken on day 0 of AZD1222 vaccination. These TCRs come from an adult in good health.

V is TRBV7-2 and J is TRBJ2-1, with 10 bases identical to TRBD2. The CDR3 totals 19 residues. Germline CDR1 SGHTA, CDR2 FQGNSA. V was clipped by 0 bases and J by 7 bases; unmatched bases: 15. The CDR3 nucleotides read TGTGCCAGCAGCTTAGCGCCCCGAGCTAGCGGGAGCGGGGGGAATGAGCAGTTCTTC. It specifies CASSLAPRASGSGGNEQFF.

The V gene is TRBV5-1, the J gene TRBJ2-1; D ambiguous. Between the trimmed V and J ends, which lost 0 bases and 5 bases, there was a span of 9 bases. In germline, CDR1 is SGHRS, CDR2 YFSETQ. The CDR3 consists of 14 residues. The CDR3 nucleotides are TGCGCCAGCAGCTTGGCCGGGCCGAACAATGAGCAGTTCTTC. As protein: CASSLAGPNNEQFF.

The rearrangement links TRBV29-1 to TRBJ2-7, with unresolved D. V lost 4 bases and J 0 bases, leaving 7 bases between the germline ends. The CDR3 length is 12 residues. Germline loops: CDR1 SQVTM, CDR2 ANQGSEA. In DNA, the CDR3 is TGCAGCGTTGGGCAGTTCTCCTACGAGCAGTACTTC. Its protein product is CSVGQFSYEQYF.

The V gene is TRBV5-1, the J gene TRBJ2-7, with D possibly called TRBD1 or TRBD2 (5 bases each). The ends were cut back, 0 bases at V and 6 bases at J, with 7 bases in the middle. The CDR3 has 12 residues. The germline V gene encodes CDR1 SGHRS and CDR2 YFSETQ. The CDR3 DNA follows: TGCGCCAGCAGCTTGGCTGGGGGCGAGCAGTACTTC. Its protein is CASSLAGGEQYF.

V is TRBV18 and J is TRBJ2-7; D may correspond to TRBD1 or TRBD2 (5 bases each). The germline V gene encodes CDR1 KGHSH and CDR2 LQKENI. With 6 bases removed from V and 6 bases from J, the gap between germline ends came to 15 bases. This CDR3 contains 13 residues. CDR3 amino acids: CASSTVGGSEQYF. The CDR3 DNA reads TGTGCCAGCTCCACTGTTGGGGGATCCGAGCAGTACTTC.

The chain combines TRBV23-1 with TRBJ2-5, with TRBD2 matching over 13 bases. TRBV23-1 is an ORF, with its function uncertain. CDR3 length: 18 amino acids. Trimming took 1 base from V and 1 from J; bases not matched to a gene: 6. The CDR3 bases are TGCGCCAGCAGTCAATTGGAACTAGCGGGGGGGCCCCAAGAGACCCAGTACTTC. Translated: CASSQLELAGGPQETQYF.

The J gene is TRBJ2-5, the V gene TRBV7-8; no reliable D call. The V gene's germline CDR1 is SGHVS and CDR2 FQNEAQ. The V gene lost 0 bases and the J gene lost 6 bases, with 5 bases spanning the gap. CDR3 length: 12 amino acids. CDR3 amino acids: CASSLATQTQYF. The CDR3 DNA reads as TGTGCCAGCAGCTTAGCGACCCAGACCCAGTACTTC.

This clone was detected only once. The chain employs TRBV3-1 (or the pseudogene TRBV3-2) and TRBJ1-2, with D possibly being TRBD1 (5 bases). Germline values: CDR1 LGHDT, CDR2 YNNKEL (reference sequence). The CDR3 totals 13 residues. The V and J ends lost 4 bases and 8 bases respectively, with 14 bases between them. The CDR3 DNA is TGTGCCAGCAGCCCATATGGGACGGGGGGCTACACCTTC. Amino acid sequence: CASSPYGTGGYTF.

This chain joins TRBV7-9 and TRBJ2-7; D may be TRBD2 (6 bases). Between the trimmed V and J ends, which lost 5 bases and 1 base, there was a span of 18 bases. This CDR3 is 16 amino acids long. Per the germline V gene, CDR1 is SEHNR and CDR2 is FQNEAQ (reference sequence). The CDR3 DNA follows: TGTGCCAGCAGCCCATCACTGGGCGGGACTTCCTACGAGCAGTACTTC. Amino acids: CASSPSLGGTSYEQYF.

The CDR3 protein is CSADYNEQFF. CDR3 in DNA: TGCAGTGCTGATTATAATGAGCAGTTCTTC. The chain recombines TRBV20-1 with TRBJ2-1; no reliable D call. Germline-derived CDR1 and CDR2 are DFQATT and SNEGSKA (reference sequence). Between the trimmed V and J ends, which lost 5 bases and 7 bases, there was a span of 6 bases. This CDR3 has 10 amino acids.

This chain links TRBV5-1 with TRBJ2-1; the match to TRBD2 covers 8 bases. Germline lookup yields CDR1 SGHRS and CDR2 YFSETQ. The CDR3 is 14 amino acids. Trimming at V came to 5 bases and at J to 9 bases, leaving 10 bases not matched to a gene. As DNA, the CDR3 is TGCGCCAGCAGGGCTGTACTAGCGGCCCCTGAGCAGTTCTTC. Amino acid sequence: CASRAVLAAPEQFF.

The chain combines TRBV25-1 with TRBJ2-3; possibly TRBD1 or TRBD2 for D (7 bases each). There are 15 residues in the CDR3. CDR1 is MGHDK and CDR2 is SYGVNS in the germline V gene. Deletions cut 4 bases from V and 4 bases from J, with 15 bases between. The CDR3 DNA follows: TGTGCCAGCAGTGGCACAGGGGCGGGGGCAGATACGCAGTATTTT. This codes for CASSGTGAGADTQYF.